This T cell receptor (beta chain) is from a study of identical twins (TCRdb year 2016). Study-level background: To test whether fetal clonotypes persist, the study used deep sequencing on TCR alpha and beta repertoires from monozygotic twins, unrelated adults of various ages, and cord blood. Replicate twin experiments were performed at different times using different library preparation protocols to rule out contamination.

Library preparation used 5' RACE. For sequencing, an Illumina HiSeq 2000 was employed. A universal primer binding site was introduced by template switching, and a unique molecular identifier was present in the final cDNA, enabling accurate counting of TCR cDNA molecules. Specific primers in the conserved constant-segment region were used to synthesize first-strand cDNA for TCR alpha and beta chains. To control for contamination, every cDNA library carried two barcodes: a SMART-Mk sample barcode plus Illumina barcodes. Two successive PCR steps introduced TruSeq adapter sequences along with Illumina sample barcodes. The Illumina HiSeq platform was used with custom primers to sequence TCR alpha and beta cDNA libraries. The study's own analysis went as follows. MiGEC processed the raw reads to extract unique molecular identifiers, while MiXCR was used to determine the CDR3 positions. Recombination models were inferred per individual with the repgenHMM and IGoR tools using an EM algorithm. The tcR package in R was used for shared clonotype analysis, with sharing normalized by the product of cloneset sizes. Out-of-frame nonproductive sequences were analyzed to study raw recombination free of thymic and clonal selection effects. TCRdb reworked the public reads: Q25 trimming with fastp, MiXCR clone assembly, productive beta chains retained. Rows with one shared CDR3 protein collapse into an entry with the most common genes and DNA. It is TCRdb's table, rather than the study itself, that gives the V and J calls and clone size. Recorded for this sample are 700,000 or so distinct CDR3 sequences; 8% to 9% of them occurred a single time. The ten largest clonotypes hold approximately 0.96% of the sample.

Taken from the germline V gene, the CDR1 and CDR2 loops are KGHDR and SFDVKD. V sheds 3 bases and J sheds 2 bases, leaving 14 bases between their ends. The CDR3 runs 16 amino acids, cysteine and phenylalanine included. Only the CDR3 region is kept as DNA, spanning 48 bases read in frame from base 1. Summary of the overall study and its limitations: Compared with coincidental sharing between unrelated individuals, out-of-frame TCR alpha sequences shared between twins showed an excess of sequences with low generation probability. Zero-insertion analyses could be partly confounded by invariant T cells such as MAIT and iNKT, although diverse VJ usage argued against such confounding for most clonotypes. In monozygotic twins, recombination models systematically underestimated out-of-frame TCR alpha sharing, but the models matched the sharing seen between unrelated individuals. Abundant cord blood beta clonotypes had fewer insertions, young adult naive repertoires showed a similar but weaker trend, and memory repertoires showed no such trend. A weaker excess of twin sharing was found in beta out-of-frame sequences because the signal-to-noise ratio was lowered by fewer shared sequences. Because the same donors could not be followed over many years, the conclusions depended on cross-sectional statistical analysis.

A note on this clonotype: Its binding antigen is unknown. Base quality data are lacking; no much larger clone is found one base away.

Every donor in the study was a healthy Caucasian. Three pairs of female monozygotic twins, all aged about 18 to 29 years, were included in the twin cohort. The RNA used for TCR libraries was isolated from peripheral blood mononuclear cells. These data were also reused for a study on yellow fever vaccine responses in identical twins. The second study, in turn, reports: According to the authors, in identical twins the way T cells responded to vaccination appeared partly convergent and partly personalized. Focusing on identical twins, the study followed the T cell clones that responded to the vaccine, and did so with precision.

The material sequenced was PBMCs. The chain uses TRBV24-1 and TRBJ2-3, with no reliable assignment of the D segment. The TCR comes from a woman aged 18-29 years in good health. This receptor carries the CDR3 CATSDTFDLITDTQYF. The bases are TGTGCCACCAGTGATACTTTTGACCTAATCACAGATACGCAGTATTTT.